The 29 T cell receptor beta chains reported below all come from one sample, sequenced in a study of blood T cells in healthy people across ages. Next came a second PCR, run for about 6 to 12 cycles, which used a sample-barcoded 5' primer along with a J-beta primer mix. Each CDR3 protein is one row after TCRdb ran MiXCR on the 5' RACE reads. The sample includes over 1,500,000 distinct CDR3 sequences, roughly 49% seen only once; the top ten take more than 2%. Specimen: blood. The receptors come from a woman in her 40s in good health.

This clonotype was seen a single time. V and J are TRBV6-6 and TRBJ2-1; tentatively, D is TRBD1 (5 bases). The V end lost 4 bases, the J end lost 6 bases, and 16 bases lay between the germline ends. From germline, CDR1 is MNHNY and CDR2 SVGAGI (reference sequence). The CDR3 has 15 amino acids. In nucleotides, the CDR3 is TGTGCCAGCAGTTGGCGACAGACCCCAACCAATGAGCAGTTCTTC. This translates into CASSWRQTPTNEQFF.

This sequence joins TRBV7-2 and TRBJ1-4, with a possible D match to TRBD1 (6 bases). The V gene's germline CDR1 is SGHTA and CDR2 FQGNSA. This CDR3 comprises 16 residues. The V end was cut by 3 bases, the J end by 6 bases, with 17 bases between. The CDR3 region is CASSFETGGRDEKLFF. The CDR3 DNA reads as TGTGCCAGCAGCTTCGAAACGGGGGGGCGGGATGAAAAACTGTTTTTT.

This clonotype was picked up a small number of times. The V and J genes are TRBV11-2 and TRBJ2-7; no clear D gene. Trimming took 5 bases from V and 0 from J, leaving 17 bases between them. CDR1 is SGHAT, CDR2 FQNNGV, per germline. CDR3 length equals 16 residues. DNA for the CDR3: TGTGCCAGCAGCCCAGGTGGCGGCACTCTCTCCTACGAGCAGTACTTC. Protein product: CASSPGGGTLSYEQYF.

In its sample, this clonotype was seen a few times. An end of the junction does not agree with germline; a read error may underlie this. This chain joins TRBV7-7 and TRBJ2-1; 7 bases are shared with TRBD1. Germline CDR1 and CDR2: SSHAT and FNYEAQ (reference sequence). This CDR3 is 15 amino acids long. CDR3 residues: CASSRNRGTGNEQFF. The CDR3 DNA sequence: TGTGCTAGCAGCCGAAACAGGGGTACAGGCAATGAGCAGTTCTTC.

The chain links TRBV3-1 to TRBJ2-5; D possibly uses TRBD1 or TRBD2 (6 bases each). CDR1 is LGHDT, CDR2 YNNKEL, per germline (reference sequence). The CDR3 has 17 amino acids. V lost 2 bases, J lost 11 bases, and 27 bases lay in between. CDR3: CASSQKRGYGETGEQYF. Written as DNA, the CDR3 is TGTGCCAGCAGCCAAAAGAGGGGGTACGGGGAGACGGGAGAGCAGTACTTC.

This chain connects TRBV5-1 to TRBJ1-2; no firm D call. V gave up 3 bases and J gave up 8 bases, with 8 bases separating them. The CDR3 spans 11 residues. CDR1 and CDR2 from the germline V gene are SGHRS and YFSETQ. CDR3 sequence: CASSSHEGYTF. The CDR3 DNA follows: TGCGCCAGCAGCTCTCACGAGGGCTACACCTTC.

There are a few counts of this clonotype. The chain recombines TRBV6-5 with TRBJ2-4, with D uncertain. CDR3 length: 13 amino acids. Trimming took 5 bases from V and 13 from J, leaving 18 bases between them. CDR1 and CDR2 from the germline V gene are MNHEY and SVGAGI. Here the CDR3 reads CASSLDNSRWQYF. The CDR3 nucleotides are TGTGCCAGCAGTCTAGATAATTCGAGGTGGCAGTACTTC.

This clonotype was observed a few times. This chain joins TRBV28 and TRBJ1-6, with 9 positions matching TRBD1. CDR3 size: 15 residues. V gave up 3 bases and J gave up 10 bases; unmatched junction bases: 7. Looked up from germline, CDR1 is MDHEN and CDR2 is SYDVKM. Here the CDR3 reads CASSFRDRAGSPLHF. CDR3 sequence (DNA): TGTGCCAGCAGTTTTAGGGACAGGGCAGGGTCACCCCTCCACTTT.

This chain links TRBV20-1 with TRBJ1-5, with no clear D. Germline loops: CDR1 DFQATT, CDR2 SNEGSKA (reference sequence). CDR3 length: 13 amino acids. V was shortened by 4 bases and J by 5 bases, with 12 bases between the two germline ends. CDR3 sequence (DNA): TGCAGTGCTATCGACCGCTACGATCAGCCCCAGCATTTT. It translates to CSAIDRYDQPQHF.

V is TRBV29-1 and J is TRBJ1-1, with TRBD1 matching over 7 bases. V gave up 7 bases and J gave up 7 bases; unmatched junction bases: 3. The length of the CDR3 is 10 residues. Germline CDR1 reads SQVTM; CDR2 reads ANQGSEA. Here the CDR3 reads CSADRVEAFF. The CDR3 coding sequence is TGCAGCGCCGACAGGGTTGAAGCTTTCTTT. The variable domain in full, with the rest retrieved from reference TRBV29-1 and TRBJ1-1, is SAVISQKPSRDICQRGTSLTIQCQVDSQVTMMFWYRQQPGQSLTLIATANQGSEATYESGFVIDKFPISRPNLTFSTLTVSNMSPEDSSIYLCSADRVEAFFGQGTRLTVV.

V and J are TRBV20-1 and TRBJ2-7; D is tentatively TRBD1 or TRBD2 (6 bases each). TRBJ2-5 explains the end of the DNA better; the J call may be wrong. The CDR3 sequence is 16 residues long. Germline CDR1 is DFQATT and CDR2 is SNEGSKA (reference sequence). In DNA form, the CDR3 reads TGCAGTGCTATACAAACCAAGGGGGGAAAAAGGGAGACCCAGTACTTC. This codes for CSAIQTKGGKRETQYF.

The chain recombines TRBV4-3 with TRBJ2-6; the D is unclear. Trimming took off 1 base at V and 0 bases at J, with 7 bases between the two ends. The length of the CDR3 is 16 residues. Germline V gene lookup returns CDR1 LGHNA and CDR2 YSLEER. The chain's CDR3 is CASSQGPSSGANVLTF. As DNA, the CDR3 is TGCGCCAGCAGCCAAGGTCCCAGCTCTGGGGCCAACGTCCTGACTTTC.

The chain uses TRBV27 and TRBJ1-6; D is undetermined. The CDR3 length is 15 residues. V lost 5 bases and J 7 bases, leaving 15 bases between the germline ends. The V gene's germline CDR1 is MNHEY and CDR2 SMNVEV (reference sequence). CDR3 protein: CASSPRWAINSPLHF. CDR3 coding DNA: TGTGCCAGCAGTCCTCGTTGGGCCATCAATTCACCCCTCCACTTT.

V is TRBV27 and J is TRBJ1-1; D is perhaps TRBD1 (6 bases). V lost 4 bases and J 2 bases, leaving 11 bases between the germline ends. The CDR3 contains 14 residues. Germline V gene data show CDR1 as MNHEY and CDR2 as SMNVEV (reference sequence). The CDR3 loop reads CASSYGTFNTEAFF. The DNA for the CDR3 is TGTGCCAGCAGTTATGGGACATTTAACACTGAAGCTTTCTTT.

The CDR3 loop is CASSPGDRGRGTQYF. As DNA, the CDR3 is TGTGCCAGCAGCCCAGGGGACAGGGGCAGGGGGACCCAGTACTTC. The V and J genes are TRBV7-2 and TRBJ2-5; 10 bases are a match to TRBD1. The CDR3 loop spans 15 amino acids. CDR1 and CDR2 (germline): SGHTA, FQGNSA. J lost 7 bases, V lost 5 bases, and 10 bases had no gene match.

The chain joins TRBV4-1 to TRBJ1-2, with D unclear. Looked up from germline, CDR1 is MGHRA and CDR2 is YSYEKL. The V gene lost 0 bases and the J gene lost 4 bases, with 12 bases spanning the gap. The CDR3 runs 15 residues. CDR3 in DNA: TGCGCCAGCAGCCAAGATGAAAACCGAATCTATGGCTACACCTTC. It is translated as CASSQDENRIYGYTF.

The DNA for the CDR3 is TGCGCCAGCAGCGCTAGGGGGGTAACGGGCTACACCTTC. Translation: CASSARGVTGYTF. The chain employs TRBV5-1 and TRBJ1-2; maybe TRBD1 (6 bases). Between the trimmed V and J ends, which lost 4 bases and 8 bases, there was a span of 15 bases. In germline, CDR1 is SGHRS, CDR2 YFSETQ. This CDR3 is built from 13 residues.

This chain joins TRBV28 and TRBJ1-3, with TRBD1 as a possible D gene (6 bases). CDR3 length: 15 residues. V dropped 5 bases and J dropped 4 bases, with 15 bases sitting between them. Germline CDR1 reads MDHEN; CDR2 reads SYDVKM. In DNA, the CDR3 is TGTGCCAGCAGTCTCACAGGGTCTGGCGGAAACACCATATATTTT. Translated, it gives CASSLTGSGGNTIYF.

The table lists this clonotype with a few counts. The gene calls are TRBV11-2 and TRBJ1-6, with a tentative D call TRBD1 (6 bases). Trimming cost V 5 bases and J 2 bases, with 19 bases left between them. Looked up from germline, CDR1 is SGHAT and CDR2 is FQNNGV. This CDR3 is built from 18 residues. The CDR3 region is CASSDPPMTGTYNSPLHF. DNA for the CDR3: TGTGCCAGCAGCGATCCGCCGATGACAGGCACCTATAATTCACCCCTCCACTTT. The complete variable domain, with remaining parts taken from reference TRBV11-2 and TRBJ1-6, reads EAGVAQSPRYKIIEKRQSVAFWCNPISGHATLYWYQQILGQGPKLLIQFQNNGVVDDSQLPKDRFSAERLKGVDSTLKIQPAKLEDSAVYLCASSDPPMTGTYNSPLHFGNGTRLTVT.

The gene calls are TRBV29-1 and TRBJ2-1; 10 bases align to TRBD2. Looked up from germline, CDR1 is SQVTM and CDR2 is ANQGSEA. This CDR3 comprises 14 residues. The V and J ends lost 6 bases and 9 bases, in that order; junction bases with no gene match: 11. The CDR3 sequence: CSVTAGGPSGEQFF. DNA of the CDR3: TGCAGCGTCACAGCGGGGGGGCCATCGGGTGAGCAGTTCTTC.

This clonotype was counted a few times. The chain's CDR3 is CATSPSGTPLETQYF. CDR3 coding DNA: TGTGCCACCAGTCCCTCCGGGACACCACTGGAGACCCAGTACTTC. This sequence joins TRBV15 and TRBJ2-5; D might be TRBD1 (6 bases). This CDR3 contains 15 residues. The germline V gene has CDR1 LNHNV and CDR2 YYDKDF (reference sequence). V lost 6 bases and J lost 5, with 19 bases in between.

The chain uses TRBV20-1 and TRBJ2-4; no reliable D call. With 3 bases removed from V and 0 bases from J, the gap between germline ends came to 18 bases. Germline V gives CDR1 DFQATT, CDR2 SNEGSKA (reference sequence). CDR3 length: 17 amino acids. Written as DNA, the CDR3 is TGCAGTGCTAGTGAAGCTCCCCAGCTTACAGCCAAAAACATTCAGTACTTC. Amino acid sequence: CSASEAPQLTAKNIQYF.

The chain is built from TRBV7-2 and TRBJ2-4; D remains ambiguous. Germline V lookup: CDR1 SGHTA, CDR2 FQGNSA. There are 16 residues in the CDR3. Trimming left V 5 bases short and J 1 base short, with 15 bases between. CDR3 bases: TGTGCCAGCAGCCCAGCGTACCACTTGGCCAAAAACATTCAGTACTTC. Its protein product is CASSPAYHLAKNIQYF.

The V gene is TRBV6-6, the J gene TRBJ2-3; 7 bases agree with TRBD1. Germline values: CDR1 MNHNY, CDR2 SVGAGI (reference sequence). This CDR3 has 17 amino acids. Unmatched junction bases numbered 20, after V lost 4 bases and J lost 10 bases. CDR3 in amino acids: CASSSELRDRRQNAQYF. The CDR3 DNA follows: TGTGCCAGCAGTTCAGAGCTCCGGGACAGACGACAGAATGCGCAGTATTTT.

CDR3 amino acids: CASSAAQGIDGYTF. The CDR3 region has the DNA TGTGCCAGCAGTGCTGCACAGGGGATCGATGGCTACACCTTC. The chain joins TRBV2 to TRBJ1-2; TRBD1 aligns across 7 bases. The V gene end was trimmed by 4 bases and the J gene end by 6 bases; junction bases not matched to a gene: 8. Per germline, CDR1 SNHLY and CDR2 FYNNEI. The CDR3 sequence is 14 residues long.

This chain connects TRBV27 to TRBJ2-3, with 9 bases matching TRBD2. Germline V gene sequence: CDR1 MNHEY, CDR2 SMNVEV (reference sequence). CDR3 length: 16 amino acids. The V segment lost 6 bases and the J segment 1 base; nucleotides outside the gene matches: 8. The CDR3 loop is CASSSEAGGGTDTQYF. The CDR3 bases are TGTGCCAGCAGCTCTGAAGCGGGGGGTGGCACAGATACGCAGTATTTT.

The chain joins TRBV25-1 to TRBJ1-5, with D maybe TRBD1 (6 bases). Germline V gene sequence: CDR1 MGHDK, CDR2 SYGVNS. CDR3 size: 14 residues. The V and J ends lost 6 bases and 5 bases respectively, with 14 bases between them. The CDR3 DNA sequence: TGTGCCAGCAGCTTTGGGGGCGCCGATCAGCCCCAGCATTTT. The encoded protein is CASSFGGADQPQHF.

CDR3 DNA sequence: TGTGCCAGCAGCAAAGGAGAAGACAGTTACTATGGCTACACCTTC. Translating it yields CASSKGEDSYYGYTF. V usage is TRBV21-1 and J usage is TRBJ1-2; the table names TRBD1, a call not compared with the DNA. TRBV21-1 is noted as a pseudogene. This CDR3 is 15 amino acids long.

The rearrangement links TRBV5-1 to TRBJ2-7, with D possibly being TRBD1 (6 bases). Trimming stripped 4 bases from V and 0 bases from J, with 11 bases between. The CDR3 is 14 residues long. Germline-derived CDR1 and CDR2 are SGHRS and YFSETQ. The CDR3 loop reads CASSPDSVSYEQYF. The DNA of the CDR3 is TGCGCCAGCAGCCCGGACAGTGTCTCCTACGAGCAGTACTTC.